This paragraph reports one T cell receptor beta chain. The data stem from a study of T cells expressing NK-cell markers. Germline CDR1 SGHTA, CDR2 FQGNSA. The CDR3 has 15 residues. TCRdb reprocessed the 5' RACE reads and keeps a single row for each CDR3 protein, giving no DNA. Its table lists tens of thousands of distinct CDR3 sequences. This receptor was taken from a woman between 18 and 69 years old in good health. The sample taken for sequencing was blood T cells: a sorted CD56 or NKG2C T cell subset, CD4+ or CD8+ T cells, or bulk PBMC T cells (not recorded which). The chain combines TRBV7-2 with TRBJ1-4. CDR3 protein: CASSLGGGANEKLFF.